These 24 T cell receptor beta chains were all obtained from the same sample, sequenced in a study of CD8 T cells in ankylosing spondylitis. Findings and limits, study-wide: Characteristic of ankylosing spondylitis blood, it appeared, was a TCR beta motif comprising roughly 8 highly homologous variants.

No cognate antigen is known for these TCRs. A single record per CDR3 protein comes from TCRdb applying MiXCR to the 5' RACE reads. The table has more than 650,000 distinct CDR3 sequences, 12% seen once. The sequenced sample consisted of blood, either unsorted or a sorted T cell fraction (not recorded which). The receptors come from a male donor with ankylosing spondylitis.

In its sample, this clonotype was seen a few times. The chain joins TRBV28 to TRBJ2-7; TRBD1 or TRBD2 may be the D gene (5 bases each). The CDR3 runs to 12 residues. V was trimmed by 3 bases and J by 11 bases, leaving 14 bases between them. Germline CDR1 and CDR2: MDHEN and SYDVKM. This CDR3 reads CASSFLDRAEYF. As DNA, the CDR3 is TGTGCCAGCAGTTTCCTCGACAGAGCGGAGTACTTC.

The genes are TRBV18 and TRBJ2-1; the match to TRBD2 covers 7 bases. Germline-derived CDR1 and CDR2 are KGHSH and LQKENI. The V segment lost 2 bases and the J segment 0 bases; nucleotides outside the gene matches: 7. The CDR3 consists of 17 residues. The CDR3 DNA follows: TGTGCCAGCTCACCAAAAATCGGGGGGAGCTCCTACAATGAGCAGTTCTTC. Protein product: CASSPKIGGSSYNEQFF.

This clonotype has at least ten counts. The V and J genes are TRBV29-1 and TRBJ1-1; D gene uncertain. V shed 5 bases and J shed 1 base, with 8 bases lying between them. Germline CDR1 and CDR2: SQVTM and ANQGSEA. The CDR3 runs to 12 residues. Here the CDR3 DNA reads TGCAGCGTTCACCGGGAGAACACTGAAGCTTTCTTT. Its protein product is CSVHRENTEAFF. The full variable domain, completed using reference TRBV29-1 and TRBJ1-1, is SAVISQKPSRDICQRGTSLTIQCQVDSQVTMMFWYRQQPGQSLTLIATANQGSEATYESGFVIDKFPISRPNLTFSTLTVSNMSPEDSSIYLCSVHRENTEAFFGQGTRLTVV.

A word on this clonotype: The final CDR3 position lacks the conserved phenylalanine or tryptophan, pointing to a likely read error. The chain carries TRBV5-5 and TRBJ2-5, with 10 bases fitting TRBD2. Germline V gene data show CDR1 as SGHKS and CDR2 as YYEKEE (reference sequence). The CDR3 is 17 amino acids. CDR3 sequence: CASSSDGGLAFQETQYI. The CDR3 bases are TGCGCCAGCAGCTCAGACGGGGGACTAGCGTTTCAAGAGACCCAGTACATC.

The chain employs TRBV6-1 and TRBJ2-1; the match to TRBD2 covers 10 bases. CDR1 is MNHNS, CDR2 SASEGT, per germline. The V and J ends lost 6 bases and 4 bases, in that order; junction bases with no gene match: 6. The CDR3 runs 15 residues. Written as DNA, the CDR3 is TGTGCCAGCAGCCAGACGGGACTAGCGTACAATGAGCAGTTCTTC. Its translation: CASSQTGLAYNEQFF.

This rearrangement joins TRBV27 to TRBJ1-2; no clear D. V lost 2 bases and J lost 0, with 7 bases in between. CDR1 is MNHEY, CDR2 SMNVEV, per germline (reference sequence). This CDR3 region has 14 residues. This chain's CDR3 is CASSLKWANYGYTF. In nucleotides, the CDR3 is TGTGCCAGCAGTTTAAAATGGGCTAACTATGGCTACACCTTC.

This clonotype has ten or more counts. This chain uses TRBV29-1 with TRBJ2-2; D may correspond to TRBD1 or TRBD2 (6 bases each). There are 18 residues in the CDR3. The V end lost 4 bases, the J end lost 6 bases, and 27 bases lay between the germline ends. Germline V gene lookup returns CDR1 SQVTM and CDR2 ANQGSEA. CDR3 in amino acids: CSVGGGGRQGTKAGELFF. The CDR3, as DNA: TGCAGCGTTGGGGGAGGAGGAAGACAAGGGACAAAGGCCGGGGAGCTGTTTTTT.

This clonotype has only a few counts. The chain couples TRBV20-1 to TRBJ1-6; D is possibly TRBD1 (6 bases). This CDR3 has 13 amino acids. CDR1 and CDR2 (germline): DFQATT, SNEGSKA (reference sequence). The V end lost 8 bases, the J end lost 2 bases, and 10 bases lay between the germline ends. The CDR3 region is CSRGDTYNSPLHF. The DNA for the CDR3 is TGCAGTAGGGGGGACACCTATAATTCACCCCTCCACTTT.

This clonotype was seen only a few times. The chain combines TRBV7-2 with TRBJ2-1; a possible D gene is TRBD1 (6 bases). The CDR3 contains 14 residues. The germline V gene encodes CDR1 SGHTA and CDR2 FQGNSA. The germline V and J ends were trimmed by 5 bases and 4 bases, with 12 bases remaining between them. CDR3 loop: CASSRSGTYNEQFF. CDR3 DNA: TGTGCCAGCAGCCGTTCTGGGACATACAATGAGCAGTTCTTC.

This clonotype was picked up a small number of times. This sequence joins TRBV6-5 and TRBJ2-1, with D hard to call. Germline values: CDR1 MNHEY, CDR2 SVGAGI. CDR3 length: 14 amino acids. V was trimmed by 2 bases and J by 5 bases, leaving 10 bases between them. In DNA, the CDR3 is TGTGCCAGCAGTTACGGGCCAGTTAACAATGAGCAGTTCTTC. Translation gives CASSYGPVNNEQFF.

This chain joins TRBV7-3 and TRBJ2-3, with D hard to call. CDR3 length: 15 amino acids. Germline V gives CDR1 SGHTA, CDR2 FQGTGA. V was cut by 5 bases and J by 6 bases, with 18 bases left in between. The CDR3 nucleotides read TGTGCCAGCAGCCGATCGGGTCTCCAAGGGGATACGCAGTATTTT. It translates to CASSRSGLQGDTQYF.

The V call is TRBV7-8, the J call TRBJ1-1; D is unclear. Trimming took off 8 bases at V and 6 bases at J, with 19 bases between the two ends. The germline V gene has CDR1 SGHVS and CDR2 FQNEAQ. The CDR3 length is 14 residues. Here the CDR3 reads CASLAIVGLAEAFF. The CDR3 DNA follows: TGTGCCAGCCTTGCTATTGTGGGGTTAGCTGAAGCTTTCTTT.

The CDR3 sequence is CASSLGHGVSYNEQFF. The CDR3 DNA reads TGCGCCAGCAGCCTTGGGCACGGAGTCTCCTACAATGAGCAGTTCTTC. The V gene is TRBV4-1, the J gene TRBJ2-1; D remains unclear. Germline V gene data show CDR1 as MGHRA and CDR2 as YSYEKL. V lost 4 bases and J lost 0, with 13 bases in between. The CDR3 has 16 amino acids.

V is TRBV5-4 and J is TRBJ2-3, with D tentatively TRBD2 (5 bases). The CDR3 is 15 amino acids. V shed 2 bases and J shed 1 base, with 11 bases lying between them. Germline V gene data show CDR1 as SGHNT and CDR2 as YYREEE (reference sequence). CDR3 sequence reads: CASSLAERGTDTQYF. The CDR3 DNA reads as TGTGCCAGCAGCTTAGCCGAGAGGGGCACAGATACGCAGTATTTT.

V is TRBV20-1 and J is TRBJ2-1; 9 bases line up with TRBD1. Germline trimming cut 6 bases from V and 7 bases from J; bases unmatched to any gene: 10. The germline V gene encodes CDR1 DFQATT and CDR2 SNEGSKA (reference sequence). CDR3 length: 14 residues. CDR3 DNA: TGCAGTGCCCTAGACAGGGGGGCAAGGAATGAGCAGTTCTTC. This sequence encodes CSALDRGARNEQFF.

In this sample, this clonotype turned up a few times. The chain carries TRBV11-2 and TRBJ2-2; TRBD1 matches 7 bases. This CDR3 spans 18 amino acids. Germline CDR1 is SGHAT and CDR2 is FQNNGV. The V gene end was trimmed by 5 bases and the J gene end by 5 bases; junction bases not matched to a gene: 17. The CDR3 is CASSEGTVRSRWTGELFF. The CDR3 coding sequence is TGTGCCAGCAGCGAAGGGACAGTAAGGTCTAGGTGGACCGGGGAGCTGTTTTTT.

This clonotype has only a few counts. The rearrangement joins TRBV10-2 to TRBJ2-2; D may be TRBD1 (5 bases). The CDR3 consists of 14 residues. Trimming left V 7 bases short and J 1 base short, with 10 bases between. CDR1 and CDR2 (germline): WSHSY, SAAADI. DNA for the CDR3: TGCGCCAGCACCCGAGACAGGAACACCGGGGAGCTGTTTTTT. Translation: CASTRDRNTGELFF.

Turning to this clonotype: At one boundary the junction diverges from the germline segment, which might be a read error. V and J are TRBV4-3 and TRBJ2-2, with D maybe TRBD2 (6 bases). In germline, CDR1 is LGHNA, CDR2 YSLEER. The CDR3 is 17 residues long. CDR3 residues: CASSQRARRENPGELFF. The CDR3, as DNA: TGCGCCAGCAGCCAACGTGCTCGACGGGAGAACCCCGGGGAGCTGTTTTTT.

V is TRBV20-1 and J is TRBJ2-5, with a weak D call TRBD1 (6 bases). The CDR3 totals 14 residues. In germline, CDR1 is DFQATT, CDR2 SNEGSKA (reference sequence). Trimming removed 3 bases at V and 5 bases at J, with 16 bases between. CDR3 DNA: TGCAGTGCTAGCCGCGGCAGGGGTCCGGAGACCCAGTACTTC. It specifies CSASRGRGPETQYF.

This rearrangement joins TRBV4-3 to TRBJ1-3; 9 bases are shared with TRBD1. The CDR3 has 17 amino acids. Germline V gene data show CDR1 as LGHNA and CDR2 as YSLEER. V lost 2 bases, J lost 4 bases, and 9 bases stayed unmatched. CDR3 protein: CASSQLYRGLSGNTIYF. The CDR3 nucleotides read TGCGCCAGCAGCCAACTTTACAGGGGGCTCTCAGGAAACACCATATATTTT.

This chain joins TRBV20-1 and TRBJ1-4, with a weak D call TRBD1 (5 bases). The germline CDR1 and CDR2 sequences are DFQATT and SNEGSKA (reference sequence). The CDR3 totals 12 residues. Trimming stripped 3 bases from V and 6 bases from J, with 8 bases between. The CDR3 DNA reads as TGCAGTGCTAGGCCCAGGGATGAAAAACTGTTTTTT. Translated, it gives CSARPRDEKLFF.

This clonotype was observed many times. The V call is TRBV20-1, the J call TRBJ2-1; possible D gene TRBD2, 7 bases. The CDR3 is made up of 14 amino acids. V shed 6 bases and J shed 7 bases, with 19 bases lying between them. Germline V gives CDR1 DFQATT, CDR2 SNEGSKA (reference sequence). CDR3 sequence: CSATTSRGDNEQFF. The CDR3 bases are TGCAGTGCCACGACTAGCAGGGGTGATAATGAGCAGTTCTTC.

This chain links TRBV5-6 with TRBJ1-1; 10 nucleotides line up with TRBD1. CDR1 SGHDT and CDR2 YYEEEE come from the germline V gene. The CDR3 covers 15 residues. V trimming: 4 bases; J trimming: 6 bases; junction bases outside the gene matches: 9. This chain's CDR3 is CASSGGDRGSSEAFF. CDR3 nucleotide sequence: TGTGCCAGCAGCGGAGGGGACAGGGGCTCTTCTGAAGCTTTCTTT.

Only a few counts were recorded for this clonotype. The rearrangement uses TRBV11-2 and TRBJ2-3; possibly TRBD1 or TRBD2 for D (5 bases each). The V gene lost 1 base and the J gene lost 2 bases, with 10 bases spanning the gap. Germline assignment: CDR1 SGHAT and CDR2 FQNNGV. The CDR3 has 15 residues. The CDR3 DNA follows: TGTGCCAGCAGCTTAGTATTGGGGGACACAGATACGCAGTATTTT. It codes for CASSLVLGDTDTQYF.